The source of this T cell receptor (beta chain) is a study of cytomegalovirus exposure and HLA in healthy donors. The PCR used 60 Vbeta and 13 Jbeta primers. TCRdb's table, derived via immunoSEQ multiplex PCR, lists solely in-frame clones and lacks some. In the table there are nearly 200,000 clones, 77% of which are singletons. A word on this clone: Its matching antigen is unknown.

CDR1 is MDHEN, CDR2 SYDVKM, per germline. The V and J ends lost 6 bases and 3 bases, in that order; junction bases with no gene match: 8. The CDR3 covers 14 residues. Whole-study findings and limits: About 87% or about 30% of the time was how often most TCR beta V segments were productive, according to an earlier analysis. A later analysis showed TCR association rates differing by HLA locus, peaking at DRB1 and lowest at HLA-C.

This TCR came from a woman between 25 and 40 years old in good health and CMV-seropositive. The chain links TRBV28 to TRBJ2-7; TRBD2 aligns across 7 bases. Input material: PBMCs. Written as DNA, the CDR3 is TGTGCCAGCAGCCCCGGGACTACCCACTACGAGCAGTACTTC. It encodes CASSPGTTHYEQYF. The entire variable domain, with the rest obtained from reference TRBV28 and TRBJ2-7, is as follows: DVKVTQSSRYLVKRTGEKVFLECVQDMDHENMFWYRQDPGLGLRLIYFSYDVKMKEKGDIPEGYSVSREKKERFSLILESASTNQTSMYLCASSPGTTHYEQYFGPGTRLTVT.